Listed below are T cell receptor beta chains from one sample, sequenced in a study of vaccination effects on CD4 cells after COVID-19. The protocol was immunoSEQ multiplex PCR, while the TCRdb copy is restricted to in-frame clones and leaves out a portion. Here the sample spans 45,000 or so clones, roughly four fifths being singletons. Their recognized antigens are unknown. The sequencing used CD4+ T cells from PBMCs cultured without peptide, collected before COVID-19 vaccination. The receptors shown here come from a human donor who had a prior SARS-CoV-2 infection. Both conserved end residues are part of each CDR3. Fields, in order: CDR3 length, J gene, V gene, CDR3 protein.

CDR3 length: 12; J gene: TRBJ2-7; V gene: TRBV28; CDR3 protein: CASSFGVNEQYF
CDR3 length: 15; J gene: TRBJ2-3; V gene: TRBV5-8; CDR3 protein: CASSLWTGGTDTQYF
CDR3 length: 15; J gene: TRBJ1-2; V gene: TRBV5-6; CDR3 protein: CASSLDRGLYYGYTF
CDR3 length: 11; J gene: TRBJ2-7; V gene: TRBV7-5; CDR3 protein: CARSLGREQYF
CDR3 length: 15; J gene: TRBJ1-4; V gene: TRBV3-1/TRBV3-2; CDR3 protein: CASSPFRAPNEKLFF
CDR3 length: 14; J gene: TRBJ1-6; V gene: TRBV13; CDR3 protein: CASSNRGYNSPLHF
CDR3 length: 15; J gene: TRBJ2-5; V gene: TRBV2; CDR3 protein: CASIFASGGVGTQYF
CDR3 length: 13; J gene: TRBJ1-1; V gene: TRBV7-2; CDR3 protein: CASSLRMNTEAFF
CDR3 length: 13; J gene: TRBJ2-2; V gene: TRBV12-1; CDR3 protein: CASLGGRAGELFF
CDR3 length: 17; J gene: TRBJ1-1; V gene: TRBV5-4; CDR3 protein: CASRGGLDRGANTEAFF
CDR3 length: 17; J gene: TRBJ2-3; V gene: TRBV7-9; CDR3 protein: CASSLTRLAVEADTQYF
CDR3 length: 14; J gene: TRBJ2-7; V gene: TRBV30; CDR3 protein: CAWRGQGVSYEQYF
CDR3 length: 15; J gene: TRBJ2-3; V gene: TRBV24-1; CDR3 protein: CATSDPTGAGDTQYF
CDR3 length: 15; J gene: TRBJ1-4; V gene: TRBV23-1; CDR3 protein: CASIGTGQGDEKLFF
CDR3 length: 16; J gene: TRBJ1-3; V gene: TRBV18; CDR3 protein: CASSPTGPPSGNTIYF
CDR3 length: 15; J gene: TRBJ1-4; V gene: TRBV6-4; CDR3 protein: CANVRTGQGRRKLFF
CDR3 length: 12; J gene: TRBJ1-3; V gene: TRBV2; CDR3 protein: CASKDRGNTIYF
CDR3 length: 13; J gene: TRBJ1-2; V gene: TRBV18; CDR3 protein: CASALRGFFSYTF
CDR3 length: 17; J gene: TRBJ2-5; V gene: TRBV11-3; CDR3 protein: CASSLGLEGAVRETQYF
CDR3 length: 15; J gene: TRBJ2-1; V gene: TRBV9; CDR3 protein: CASSQSSGSYNEQFF
CDR3 length: 12; J gene: TRBJ1-4; V gene: TRBV28; CDR3 protein: CASRSGNEKLFF
CDR3 length: 14; J gene: TRBJ1-1; V gene: TRBV5-1; CDR3 protein: CASSLFDRNTEAFF
CDR3 length: 16; J gene: TRBJ2-3; V gene: TRBV5-1; CDR3 protein: CASSYLAGGSTDTQYF
CDR3 length: 13; J gene: TRBJ1-1; V gene: TRBV5-4; CDR3 protein: CASNIDGTTEAFF
CDR3 length: 16; J gene: TRBJ1-1; V gene: TRBV7-2; CDR3 protein: CASSFIPGQGATEAFF
CDR3 length: 14; J gene: TRBJ2-5; V gene: TRBV9; CDR3 protein: CASSPESSRATQYF
CDR3 length: 12; J gene: TRBJ2-2; V gene: TRBV7-6; CDR3 protein: CASSLAVGELFF
CDR3 length: 15; J gene: TRBJ2-1; V gene: TRBV4-3; CDR3 protein: CASSQDWQGDNEQFF
CDR3 length: 11; J gene: TRBJ2-7; V gene: TRBV6-5; CDR3 protein: CASSDSYEQYF
CDR3 length: 15; J gene: TRBJ1-2; V gene: TRBV7-2; CDR3 protein: CASSSRQGAGGGYTF
CDR3 length: 14; J gene: TRBJ2-1; V gene: TRBV5-1; CDR3 protein: CASSLDWQGGEQFF
CDR3 length: 13; J gene: TRBJ2-3; V gene: TRBV2; CDR3 protein: CASSAGGPDTQYF
CDR3 length: 15; J gene: TRBJ1-4; V gene: TRBV6-5; CDR3 protein: CASSNRDRLNEKLFF
CDR3 length: 15; J gene: TRBJ2-3; V gene: TRBV5-1; CDR3 protein: CASSVREGPPGTQYF
CDR3 length: 17; J gene: TRBJ1-1; V gene: TRBV15; CDR3 protein: CATSRDYRTGWGTEAFF
CDR3 length: 14; J gene: TRBJ2-2; V gene: TRBV7-3; CDR3 protein: CASSLVRSTGELFF
CDR3 length: 13; J gene: TRBJ1-3; V gene: TRBV7-2; CDR3 protein: CASSSTSGNTIYF
CDR3 length: 13; J gene: TRBJ1-6; V gene: TRBV20-1; CDR3 protein: CSASWGLSSPLHF
CDR3 length: 14; J gene: TRBJ2-7; V gene: TRBV5-1; CDR3 protein: CASSGTSGTYEQYF
CDR3 length: 16; J gene: TRBJ1-6; V gene: TRBV13; CDR3 protein: CASSLGLGRDTSPLHF
CDR3 length: 14; J gene: TRBJ1-1; V gene: TRBV5-5; CDR3 protein: CASKREVMNTEAFF
CDR3 length: 16; J gene: TRBJ2-1; V gene: TRBV7-9; CDR3 protein: CASSQPPGQSDNEQFF
CDR3 length: 14; J gene: TRBJ2-5; V gene: TRBV2; CDR3 protein: CASRRLGAGETQYF
CDR3 length: 18; J gene: TRBJ2-3; V gene: TRBV11-3; CDR3 protein: CASSSNPWTRGSTDTQYF
CDR3 length: 12; J gene: TRBJ1-2; V gene: TRBV28; CDR3 protein: CASSEEYHGYTF
CDR3 length: 14; J gene: TRBJ2-3; V gene: TRBV11-3; CDR3 protein: CASRGGPNTDTQYF
CDR3 length: 15; J gene: TRBJ2-7; V gene: TRBV3-1/TRBV3-2; CDR3 protein: CASSQLPLPSYEQYF
CDR3 length: 17; J gene: TRBJ1-2; V gene: TRBV4-1; CDR3 protein: CASSQVLGKGLDYGYTF
CDR3 length: 14; J gene: TRBJ2-5; V gene: TRBV4-3; CDR3 protein: CASSQEGSLGRLYF
CDR3 length: 12; J gene: TRBJ2-2; V gene: TRBV27; CDR3 protein: CASRRSGGELFF